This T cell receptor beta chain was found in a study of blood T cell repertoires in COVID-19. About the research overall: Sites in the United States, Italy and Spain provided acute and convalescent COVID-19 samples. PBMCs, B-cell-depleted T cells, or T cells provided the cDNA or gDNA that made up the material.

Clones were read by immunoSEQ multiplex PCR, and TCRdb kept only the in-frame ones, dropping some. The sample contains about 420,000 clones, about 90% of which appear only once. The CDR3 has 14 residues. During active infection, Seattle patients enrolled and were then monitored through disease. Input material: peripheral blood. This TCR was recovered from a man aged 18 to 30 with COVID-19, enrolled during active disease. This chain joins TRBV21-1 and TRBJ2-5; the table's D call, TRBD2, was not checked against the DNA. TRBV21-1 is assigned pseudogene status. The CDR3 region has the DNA TGTGCCAGCAGCAAGCGAGGGCGGGGCGAGACCCAGTACTTC. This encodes CASSKRGRGETQYF.